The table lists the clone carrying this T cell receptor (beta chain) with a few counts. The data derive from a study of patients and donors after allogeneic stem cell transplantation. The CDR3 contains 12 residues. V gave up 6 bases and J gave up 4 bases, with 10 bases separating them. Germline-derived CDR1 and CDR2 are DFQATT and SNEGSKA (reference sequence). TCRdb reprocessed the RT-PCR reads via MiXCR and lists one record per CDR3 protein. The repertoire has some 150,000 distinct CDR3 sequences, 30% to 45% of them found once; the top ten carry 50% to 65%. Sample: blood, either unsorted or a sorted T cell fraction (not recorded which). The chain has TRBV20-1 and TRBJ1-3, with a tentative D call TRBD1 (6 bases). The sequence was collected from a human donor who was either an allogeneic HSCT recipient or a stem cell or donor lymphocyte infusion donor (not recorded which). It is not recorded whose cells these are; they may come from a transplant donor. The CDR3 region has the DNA TGCAGTGCAAGGACAGACGGAAACACCATATATTTT. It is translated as CSARTDGNTIYF.